This is a list of T cell receptor beta chains from one sample in a study of blood T cell repertoires in COVID-19. The data were produced by immunoSEQ multiplex PCR, yet TCRdb's version contains in-frame clones alone and is incomplete. The sample records about 25,000 clones, 85% to 90% being singletons. The sample was peripheral blood. These receptors were obtained from a man between 65 and 85 years old with active COVID-19. Each CDR3 is given with its conserved first and last residue. The D gene is left open where the match is weak. A row's size may be missing; if present it is once, few, many or a size class.

j_call d_call clone_size v_call cdr3_nt cdr3_aa
TRBJ1-6 TRBD1 - TRBV25-1 TGTGCCAGCGTTCAGGGGGGAGGTTCACCCCTCCACTTT CASVQGGGSPLHF
TRBJ1-2 TRBD1 once TRBV27 TGTGCCAGCAGTTTAGCCTTCGGGACAGTTAGGCGAGGGGGCTACACCTTC CASSLAFGTVRRGGYTF
TRBJ2-2 - - TRBV6-6 TGTGCCAGCCGTAGGTGGGGACACAACACCGGGGAGCTGTTTTTT CASRRWGHNTGELFF
TRBJ2-7 TRBD1 - TRBV6-1 TGTGCCAGCAGTGCCGGACAGGCTCGATTATCCTACGAGCAGTACTTC CASSAGQARLSYEQYF
TRBJ2-7 - few TRBV11-2 TGTGCCAGCAGCTTAGAGGAGAGGGCTTACTACGAGCAGTACTTC CASSLEERAYYEQYF
TRBJ2-3 - - TRBV7-3 TGTGCCAGCAGCTCCCTCCCCGGGGGTGGCACAGATACGCAGTATTTT CASSSLPGGGTDTQYF
TRBJ1-5 TRBD1 - TRBV6-5 TGTGCCAGCACTTCGGCAGGGGGAACTCAGCCCCAGCATTTT CASTSAGGTQPQHF
TRBJ1-5 TRBD1 - TRBV6-6 TGTGCCAGCAGTCTGGACAGGGGGCGAAGTCAGCCCCAGCATTTT CASSLDRGRSQPQHF
TRBJ2-2 - - TRBV11-2 TGTGCCAGCAGCTTAGGCACAGGTACCGGGGAGCTGTTTTTT CASSLGTGTGELFF
TRBJ1-6 TRBD1 - TRBV18 TGTGCCAGCTCACCACGGGCAGGGGGCCTGGCTAGCTCCTATAATTCACCCCTCCACTTT CASSPRAGGLASSYNSPLHF
TRBJ2-7 TRBD1 - TRBV2 TGTGCCACCCAGGGACAGGGGCGCGGCGAGCAGTACTTC CATQGQGRGEQYF
TRBJ2-7 TRBD1 once TRBV4-2 TGTGCCAGCAGCCAACCTCTGCCGGGACAGGGTACGTACGAGCAGTACTTC CASSQPLPGQGTYEQYF